The present T cell receptor (beta chain) was sequenced within a study of blood T cell repertoires in COVID-19. Germline CDR1 and CDR2: SGDLS and YYNGEE. The CDR3 extends over 16 amino acids. V dropped 0 bases and J dropped 3 bases, with 14 bases sitting between them. Assay: immunoSEQ multiplex PCR; the TCRdb copy retains only in-frame clones and omits some. The sample contains 200,000 to 300,000 clones, more than 80% of which appear only once. Followed over time, Seattle patients had been enrolled while infection was active. Sequencing was carried out using peripheral blood. This TCR derives from a woman older than 75 with COVID-19, enrolled during active disease. The V gene is TRBV9, the J gene TRBJ2-3; D might be TRBD2 (5 bases). CDR3 sequence (DNA): TGTGCCAGCAGCGTAGGGGTGCTAGCCGGGACAGATACGCAGTATTTT. Translation gives CASSVGVLAGTDTQYF. Full variable domain (remainder filled in from reference TRBV9 and TRBJ2-3): DSGVTQTPKHLITATGQRVTLRCSPRSGDLSVYWYQQSLDQGLQFLIQYYNGEERAKGNILERFSAQQFPDLHSELNLSSLELGDSALYFCASSVGVLAGTDTQYFGPGTRLTVL.